The sequence of this TCR beta chain was determined in a study of blood T cell repertoires in COVID-19. Across the study: There were acute and convalescent COVID-19 samples, and they came from the United States, Italy and Spain.

The germline gives CDR1 ENHRY, CDR2 SYGVKD. Trimming removed 3 bases from V and 4 bases from J; junction bases left unmatched: 8. There are 15 residues in the CDR3. As processed by the authors: By means of reference gene primer amplification, nucleated cell counts were estimated. Sequenced by immunoSEQ multiplex PCR; TCRdb stores in-frame clones only, minus some. D and trimming come from the DNA, and the V and J calls and clone size come from that table. The data show roughly 53,000 clones, approximately 84% seen once. Specimen: peripheral blood. The sequence was obtained from a man in his sixties or seventies with active COVID-19. The V gene is TRBV10-3, the J gene TRBJ2-5; 7 nucleotides agree with TRBD2. CDR3: CAISDPGGGAETQYF. Here the CDR3 DNA reads TGTGCCATCAGTGACCCGGGAGGTGGGGCAGAGACCCAGTACTTC.